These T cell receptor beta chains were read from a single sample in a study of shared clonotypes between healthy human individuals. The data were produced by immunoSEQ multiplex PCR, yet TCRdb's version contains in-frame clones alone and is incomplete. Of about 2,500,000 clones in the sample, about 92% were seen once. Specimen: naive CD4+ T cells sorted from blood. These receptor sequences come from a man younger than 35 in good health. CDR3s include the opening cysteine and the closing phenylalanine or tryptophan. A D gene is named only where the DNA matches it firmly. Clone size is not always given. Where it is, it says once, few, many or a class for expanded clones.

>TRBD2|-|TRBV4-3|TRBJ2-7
TGCGCCAGCAGCCAAGAAATAGCGGGAGAAACCTACGAGCAGTACTTC
CASSQEIAGETYEQYF
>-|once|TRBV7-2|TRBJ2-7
TGTGCCAGCAGCTTAGGACTTCGCGCCTACGAGCAGTACTTC
CASSLGLRAYEQYF
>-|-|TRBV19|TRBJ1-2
TGTGCCAGTAGTCCAAAACAGGGCTATGGCTACACCTTC
CASSPKQGYGYTF
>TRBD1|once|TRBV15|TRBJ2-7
TGTGCCACGGGAGACAGGGGGTACTACGAGCAGTACTTC
CATGDRGYYEQYF
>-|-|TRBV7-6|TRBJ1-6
TGTGCCAGCAGCGAAAACGGGGGGCGCGGTAATTCACCCCTCCACTTT
CASSENGGRGNSPLHF
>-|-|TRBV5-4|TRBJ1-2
TGTGCCAGCAGCCCCCCGGTGGGATCCGCGGACTATGGCTACACCTTC
CASSPPVGSADYGYTF
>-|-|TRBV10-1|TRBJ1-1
TGCGCCAGCAGCGGACAAATAAACGGCAACACTGAAGCTTTCTTT
CASSGQINGNTEAFF
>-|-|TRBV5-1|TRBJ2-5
TGCGCCAGCAGCTCCCTCGGGGTGTCTATTGGCCGAGGGTCGGAGACCCAGTACTTC
CASSSLGVSIGRGSETQYF
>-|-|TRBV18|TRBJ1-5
TGTGCCAGCTCACCGGGGGAGGGTTTTCAGCCCCAGCATTTT
CASSPGEGFQPQHF
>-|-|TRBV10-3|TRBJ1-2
TGTGCCATCAGTGGTCGGGCCTTATATGGCTACACCTTC
CAISGRALYGYTF
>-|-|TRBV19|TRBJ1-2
TGTGCCAGTAGTCTATTATCGACAGGAGATAACTATGGCTACACCTTC
CASSLLSTGDNYGYTF
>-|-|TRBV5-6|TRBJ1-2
TGTGCCAGCAGCTTGCCCGTGGCGGTGGGGGGTGGCTACACCTTC
CASSLPVAVGGGYTF
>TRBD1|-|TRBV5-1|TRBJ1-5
TGCGCCAGCAGAACCGGGACAGGCATAAATCAGCCCCAGCATTTT
CASRTGTGINQPQHF
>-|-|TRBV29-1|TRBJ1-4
TGCAGCGTTTGGGGCAGCAATAATGAAAAACTGTTTTTT
CSVWGSNNEKLFF
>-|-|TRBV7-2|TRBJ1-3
TGTGCCAGCAGCTTCTCCGGGACGGCGAGCTCTGGAAACACCATATATTTT
CASSFSGTASSGNTIYF
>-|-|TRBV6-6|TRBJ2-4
TGTGCCAGCAATGGAGACCGTGACAAAAACATTCAGTACTTC
CASNGDRDKNIQYF
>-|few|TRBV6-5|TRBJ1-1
TGTGCCAGCAGTCAGGGGAGCGAAGCTTTCTTT
CASSQGSEAFF
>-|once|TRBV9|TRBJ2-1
TGTGCCAGCACTCGGCGGGGCGGGGACTCCTACAATGAGCAGTTCTTC
CASTRRGGDSYNEQFF
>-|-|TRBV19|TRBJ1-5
TGTGCCAGTAGTATGGACTTCAATCAGCCCCAGCATTTT
CASSMDFNQPQHF
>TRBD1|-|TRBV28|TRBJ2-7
TGTGCCAGCCTCGGGACAGGGGTCCCCTACGAGCAGTACTTC
CASLGTGVPYEQYF